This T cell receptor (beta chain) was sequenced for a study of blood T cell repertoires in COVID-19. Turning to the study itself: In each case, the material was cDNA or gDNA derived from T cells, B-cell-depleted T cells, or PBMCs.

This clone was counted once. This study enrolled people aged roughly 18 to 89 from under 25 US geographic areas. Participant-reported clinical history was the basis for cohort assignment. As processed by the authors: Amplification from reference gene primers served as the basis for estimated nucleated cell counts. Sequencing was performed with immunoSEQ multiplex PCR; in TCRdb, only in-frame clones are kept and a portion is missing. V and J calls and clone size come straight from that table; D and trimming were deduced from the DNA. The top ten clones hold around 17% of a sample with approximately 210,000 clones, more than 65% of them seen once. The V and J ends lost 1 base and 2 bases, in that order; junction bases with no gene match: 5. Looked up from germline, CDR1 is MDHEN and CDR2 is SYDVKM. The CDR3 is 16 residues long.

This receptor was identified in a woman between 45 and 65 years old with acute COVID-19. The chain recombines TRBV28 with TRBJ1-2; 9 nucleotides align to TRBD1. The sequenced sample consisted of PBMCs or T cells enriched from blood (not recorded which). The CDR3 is CASSLSPGQGNYGYTF. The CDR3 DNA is TGTGCCAGCAGTTTATCCCCGGGACAGGGAAACTATGGCTACACCTTC.